The clone carrying this TCR beta chain occurred once. These data are taken from a study of blood T cell repertoires in COVID-19. For the study at large: Whether acute or convalescent, the COVID-19 samples came from the United States, Italy and Spain. PBMCs, B-cell-depleted T cells, or T cells were the source of the cDNA or gDNA that made up the material.

CDR3 length: 15 residues. V shed 5 bases and J 5 bases; nucleotides not matched to a gene: 6. Germline loops: CDR1 MNHEY, CDR2 SVGAGI. Study processing details: It was from reference gene primer amplification that nucleated cell counts were estimated. Profiled with immunoSEQ multiplex PCR; TCRdb holds only in-frame clones, not every one. The V and J calls and clone size come from that table; D and trimming were worked out from the DNA. This table holds some 100,000 clones, about 90% found once. The receptor's source is a man in his forties or fifties with COVID-19, enrolled during active disease. The source material was peripheral blood. The chain is built from TRBV6-5 and TRBJ1-2; TRBD1 matches 12 bases. The CDR3 sequence is CASSTRDRGLYGYTF. The CDR3 DNA sequence: TGTGCCAGCAGTACCCGGGACAGGGGGCTGTATGGCTACACCTTC.